This T cell receptor beta chain was retrieved from a study of blood T cell repertoires in COVID-19. Across the whole study: Samples representing acute and convalescent COVID-19 were sourced from the United States, Italy and Spain. The cDNA or gDNA used as material had been derived from T cells, B-cell-depleted T cells, or PBMCs.

In the original analysis: Amplification of reference gene primers was used by the study to estimate nucleated cell counts. TCRdb keeps only in-frame clones here, not all; method: immunoSEQ multiplex PCR. The V and J calls and clone size were taken over from that table, and D and trimming were inferred from the DNA. The data contain about 220,000 clones, around 81% of them singletons. Germline assignment: CDR1 SGHRS and CDR2 YFSETQ. The V gene lost 9 bases and the J gene lost 0 bases, with 12 bases spanning the gap. This CDR3 spans 13 amino acids. The sequencing input was peripheral blood. This sequence joins TRBV5-1 and TRBJ1-1; tentatively, D is TRBD1 (5 bases). This clonotype was obtained from a woman aged 70-85 years with acute or convalescent COVID-19. The CDR3 loop is CATQAQLNTEAFF. DNA for the CDR3: TGCGCCACACAGGCCCAGCTGAACACTGAAGCTTTCTTT.